A selection of T cell receptor beta chains follows, all from one sample in a study of T cells in Graves' hyperthyroidism and ophthalmopathy. MiXCR was run by TCRdb on the multiplex PCR reads, yielding one entry per CDR3 protein. This table has some 200,000 distinct CDR3 sequences, roughly a sixth appearing once. Sequenced: blood. Receptors were obtained from a man aged 50-59 years with Graves' hyperthyroidism. CDR3s include the opening cysteine and the closing phenylalanine or tryptophan. Fields, in order: D gene, J gene, V gene, clone size, CDR3 DNA, CDR3 protein. The D gene is left open where the match is weak. A clone size is listed for some rows: how often the clone was seen (once, few, many), or a class if it is expanded.

NA TRBJ2-3 TRBV28 many TGTGCCAGCAGTTTAAAACTAGCTTGGGCAGATACGCAGTATTTT CASSLKLAWADTQYF
NA TRBJ2-1 TRBV30 NA TGTGCCTGGAGTACGGGCCTTAACAATGAGCAGTTCTTC CAWSTGLNNEQFF
NA TRBJ2-7 TRBV18 NA TGTGCCAGCTCACCACACCCAAATGCGGGGCAGTACTTC CASSPHPNAGQYF
TRBD1 TRBJ1-1 TRBV5-1 many TGCGCCAGCAGCTCAAACGGGGACAGGAACACTGAAGCTTTCTTT CASSSNGDRNTEAFF
TRBD2 TRBJ2-2 TRBV5-1 NA TGCGCCAGCAGCTTGCAAGGACTAGGTAGGGGCGGGCGCGGCACCGGGGAGCTGTTTTTT CASSLQGLGRGGRGTGELFF
NA TRBJ2-5 TRBV7-2 few TGTGCCAGCAGCCCTACCTTTGCGGAAGAGGCCCAGTACTTC CASSPTFAEEAQYF
NA TRBJ2-7 TRBV29-1 NA TGCAGCGTTGACCATGGGGACCTAGGCGAGCAGTACTTC CSVDHGDLGEQYF
NA TRBJ2-2 TRBV5-4 few TGTGCCAGCAGCTTGGGGGGGGCTAGCGCCGGGGAGCTGTTTTTT CASSLGGASAGELFF
NA TRBJ1-4 TRBV3-1 many TGTGCCAGCAGCCAGGGGGACATCGCTACTAATGAAAAACTGTTTTTT CASSQGDIATNEKLFF
TRBD1 TRBJ2-1 TRBV5-8 many TGTGCCAGCAGCCTCTGGGACAGACTTATGGATGAGCAGTTCTTC CASSLWDRLMDEQFF
TRBD1 TRBJ1-2 TRBV3-1 NA TGTGCCAGCAGCGCCCGGACAGGGTTTCACTATGGCTACACCTTC CASSARTGFHYGYTF
NA TRBJ2-1 TRBV5-4 few TGTGCCAGCAGCTTGGATGCGGCAGGGGAGCAGTTCTTC CASSLDAAGEQFF
TRBD1 TRBJ2-6 TRBV5-5 NA TGTGCCAGCAGCGTAGACAGGGCGGCCGGGGCCAACGTCCTGACTTTC CASSVDRAAGANVLTF
NA TRBJ1-5 TRBV5-8 many TGTGCCAGCAGCTTGGTCCCGGGGGTTCAGCCCCAGCATTTT CASSLVPGVQPQHF